A few counts support the clone carrying this T cell receptor beta chain. The TCRbeta library was prepared with unique molecular identifiers. One entry per CDR3 protein, called by TCRdb with MiXCR from the PCR reads. The data show just over 950,000 distinct CDR3 sequences, about 30% seen once. Trimming at V came to 4 bases and at J to 7 bases, leaving 12 bases not matched to a gene. The CDR3 is 15 amino acids. Germline CDR1 SGDLS, CDR2 YYNGEE. This specimen belongs to a study of T-cell reconstitution after alpha-beta-depleted transplantation in children. This sequence joins TRBV9 and TRBJ2-3, with 7 bases that match TRBD2. The sequences come from PBMCs, mostly from graft donor cells, collected 360 days after TCRalphabeta/CD19-depleted stem cell transplant. The receptor was derived from a boy under two years old who had a stem cell transplant for SCID, so the T cells may come from the graft donor. This chain's CDR3 is CASSYRDYPGNTQYF. CDR3 nucleotide sequence: TGTGCCAGCAGCTACCGGGACTACCCAGGAAATACGCAGTATTTT.